This TCR beta chain was recovered during a study of blood T cell repertoires in COVID-19. On the study more broadly: COVID-19 samples from acute and convalescent phases originated in the United States, Italy and Spain. Sources were T cells, B-cell-depleted T cells, or PBMCs; the material itself was cDNA or gDNA.

Trimming cost V 6 bases and J 7 bases; bases outside gene matches: 7. Germline V gene data show CDR1 as MNHEY and CDR2 as SVGAGI. The CDR3 covers 13 residues. Authors' methods: Nucleated cell number was recorded as an estimate derived from reference gene primer amplification. Some clones are missing from TCRdb's copy, which holds only in-frame ones; the method was immunoSEQ multiplex PCR. V and J calls and clone size are as listed in that table; D and trimming were resolved from the DNA. The table lists some 140,000 clones, roughly 86% of them singletons. The TCR sequence derives from a woman between 50 and 59 years old who had recovered from COVID-19. The chain employs TRBV6-5 and TRBJ1-1; 8 nucleotides align to TRBD1. Source material: peripheral blood. CDR3 nucleotide sequence: TGTGCCAGCAGGCACCAGGGGGCTGTTGAAGCTTTCTTT. Residues: CASRHQGAVEAFF.